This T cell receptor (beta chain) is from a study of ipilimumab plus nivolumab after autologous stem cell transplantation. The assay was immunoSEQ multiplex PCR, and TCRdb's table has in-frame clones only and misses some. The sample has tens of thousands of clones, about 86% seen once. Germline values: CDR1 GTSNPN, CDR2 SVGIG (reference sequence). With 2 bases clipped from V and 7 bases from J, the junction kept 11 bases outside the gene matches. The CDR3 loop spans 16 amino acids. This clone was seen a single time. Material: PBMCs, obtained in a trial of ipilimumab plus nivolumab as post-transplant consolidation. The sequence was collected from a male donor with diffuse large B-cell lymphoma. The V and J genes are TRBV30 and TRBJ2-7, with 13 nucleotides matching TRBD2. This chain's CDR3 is CAWSQTGLAGVREQYF. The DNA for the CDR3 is TGTGCCTGGAGTCAAACCGGACTAGCGGGGGTCAGGGAGCAGTACTTC.